Sequencing of this TCR beta chain was carried out in a study of shared clonotypes between healthy human individuals. Assay used: immunoSEQ multiplex PCR; TCRdb lists only in-frame clones, some missing. The data hold over a million clones, with approximately 96% observed a single time. The CDR3 contains 15 residues. J gave up 6 bases and V 4 bases, and 9 bases lay outside the gene matches. Germline CDR1 is MNHEY and CDR2 is SVGAGI. Sequenced sample: naive CD4+ T cells sorted from blood. Indicated subset: CD45RA+ positively selected. This clonotype was sampled from a man aged 25 to 40 in good health. The rearrangement links TRBV6-5 to TRBJ1-5, with TRBD1 identical over 7 bases. CDR3 bases: TGTGCCAGCAGTTCAAAGGGGGCAGTGGGTCAGCCCCAGCATTTT. Protein product: CASSSKGAVGQPQHF.